These 17 T cell receptor beta chains share one sample of origin, sequenced in a study of PD-1 blockade in classical Hodgkin lymphoma. Method: immunoSEQ multiplex PCR; TCRdb's copy keeps in-frame clones and lacks some. Among about 64,000 clones listed, approximately 92% were seen once. Stated time point: cycle 4 day 1 (C4D1), after six to seven weeks of nivolumab. Every patient relapsed after autologous stem cell transplantation, and brentuximab vedotin exposure varied. Sequencing was performed on peripheral blood mononuclear cells (PBMCs), taken before the fourth cycle of nivolumab. The receptors were gathered from a human donor with classical Hodgkin lymphoma.

The chain recombines TRBV10-3 with TRBJ2-2; D is ambiguous. The CDR3 is 13 amino acids. Germline V gene lookup returns CDR1 ENHRY and CDR2 SYGVKD. Between the trimmed V and J ends, which lost 4 bases and 3 bases, there was a span of 6 bases. The CDR3 DNA is TGTGCCATCAGTGCCGGACACACCGGGGAGCTGTTTTTT. The encoded protein is CAISAGHTGELFF.

A single count supports this clone. This chain uses TRBV6-5 with TRBJ1-6; no definite D call. CDR3 length equals 14 residues. Trimming removed 6 bases from V and 7 bases from J, with 13 bases in between. The germline V gene has CDR1 MNHEY and CDR2 SVGAGI. CDR3 region: CASRPPGYNSPLHF. The CDR3 nucleotides are TGTGCCAGCAGACCCCCGGGGTACAATTCACCCCTCCACTTT.

The chain is built from TRBV4-1 and TRBJ2-1; weak D call: TRBD1 (7 bases). This CDR3 comprises 16 residues. V lost 0 bases, J lost 4 bases, and 13 bases lay in between. CDR1 and CDR2 from the germline V gene are MGHRA and YSYEKL. The CDR3 DNA is TGCGCCAGCAGCCAAGATCCCAGGGGGGCGTACAATGAGCAGTTCTTC. It yields the protein CASSQDPRGAYNEQFF.

The chain is built from TRBV4-2 and TRBJ2-7; 7 nucleotides agree with TRBD2. This CDR3 has 16 amino acids. Unmatched junction bases numbered 16, after V lost 4 bases and J lost 7 bases. Germline V lookup: CDR1 LGHNA, CDR2 YNFKEQ. Here the CDR3 DNA reads TGTGCCAGCAGCCCCAAGGGAGGGAGAGAGGGTAGGGAGCAGTACTTC. Translation: CASSPKGGREGREQYF.

J is TRBJ2-1 and V is TRBV7-3; 8 nucleotides match TRBD2. Germline CDR1 is SGHTA and CDR2 is FQGTGA. V shed 2 bases, J shed 6 bases, and the junction held 12 bases outside the gene matches. The CDR3 runs 17 residues. The CDR3 region is CASSLASGSPPFNEQFF. For the CDR3, the DNA is TGTGCCAGCAGCTTAGCGAGCGGGAGCCCCCCTTTCAATGAGCAGTTCTTC.

The chain couples TRBV5-5 to TRBJ1-6; D remains unclear. CDR1 is SGHKS, CDR2 YYEKEE, per germline (reference sequence). The length of the CDR3 is 14 residues. V dropped 0 bases and J dropped 6 bases, with 7 bases sitting between them. DNA for the CDR3: TGTGCCAGCAGCTTGGTACCGATTAATTCACCCCTCCACTTT. It is translated as CASSLVPINSPLHF. The full variable domain, with the rest looked up from reference TRBV5-5 and TRBJ1-6, is DAGVTQSPTHLIKTRGQQVTLRCSPISGHKSVSWYQQVLGQGPQFIFQYYEKEERGRGNFPDRFSARQFPNYSSELNVNALLLGDSALYLCASSLVPINSPLHFGNGTRLTVT.

This chain connects TRBV7-2 to TRBJ2-2; a possible D gene is TRBD1 (5 bases). The V gene lost 2 bases and the J gene lost 4 bases, with 11 bases spanning the gap. The germline CDR1 and CDR2 sequences are SGHTA and FQGNSA. The CDR3 consists of 15 residues. The CDR3 loop reads CASSLRQGATGELFF. CDR3 DNA sequence: TGTGCCAGCAGCTTACGGCAGGGTGCCACCGGGGAGCTGTTTTTT. The variable domain in full, with the rest retrieved from reference TRBV7-2 and TRBJ2-2, is GAGVSQSPSNKVTEKGKDVELRCDPISGHTALYWYRQSLGQGLEFLIYFQGNSAPDKSGLPSDRFSAERTGGSVSTLTIQRTQQEDSAVYLCASSLRQGATGELFFGEGSRLTVL.

The chain joins TRBV5-1 to TRBJ2-5; 7 bases match TRBD1. This CDR3 has 14 residues. Germline-derived CDR1 and CDR2 are SGHRS and YFSETQ. V lost 1 base, J lost 4 bases, and 4 bases stayed unmatched. CDR3 coding DNA: TGCGCCAGCAGCTTGATAGGGGGCGGAGAGACCCAGTACTTC. Its translation: CASSLIGGGETQYF.

The rearrangement links TRBV27 to TRBJ1-6; the D is unclear. From germline, CDR1 is MNHEY and CDR2 SMNVEV (reference sequence). This CDR3 has 15 amino acids. V shed 5 bases and J shed 6 bases, with 14 bases lying between them. The CDR3 spells CASSRRVMVNSPLHF. DNA of the CDR3: TGTGCCAGCAGTCGTAGGGTGATGGTTAATTCACCCCTCCACTTT.

The J gene is TRBJ2-3, the V gene TRBV5-1; 15 positions agree with TRBD2. This CDR3 contains 18 residues. J lost 0 bases, V lost 1 base, and 3 bases had no gene match. Germline V gene data show CDR1 as SGHRS and CDR2 as YFSETQ. CDR3 sequence (DNA): TGCGCCAGCAGCTTGATTGGGACTAGCGGGAGGAGCACAGATACGCAGTATTTT. It translates to CASSLIGTSGRSTDTQYF.

In its sample, this clone was seen a few times. V and J are TRBV7-9 and TRBJ1-4; D is perhaps TRBD1 (5 bases). Trimming took 5 bases from V and 7 from J, leaving 14 bases between them. Germline CDR1 is SEHNR and CDR2 is FQNEAQ (reference sequence). This CDR3 spans 14 amino acids. The DNA of the CDR3 is TGTGCCAGCAGCCCGCAGGGTAGGGGTGAAAAACTGTTTTTT. Its translation: CASSPQGRGEKLFF. Complete variable domain (other parts from reference TRBV7-9 and TRBJ1-4): DTGVSQNPRHKITKRGQNVTFRCDPISEHNRLYWYRQTLGQGPEFLTYFQNEAQLEKSRLLSDRFSAERPKGSFSTLEIQRTEQGDSAMYLCASSPQGRGEKLFFGSGTQLSVL.

This chain links TRBV5-1 with TRBJ1-1, with D tentatively TRBD1 (5 bases). This CDR3 spans 14 amino acids. Germline loops: CDR1 SGHRS, CDR2 YFSETQ. The V gene lost 2 bases and the J gene lost 3 bases, with 11 bases spanning the gap. CDR3 in DNA: TGCGCCAGCAGCTTCGGGGCATCGGACACTGAAGCTTTCTTT. Amino acids: CASSFGASDTEAFF.

The chain links TRBV7-9 to TRBJ2-7, with TRBD1 as a possible D gene (6 bases). The CDR3 runs 15 residues. V gave up 3 bases and J gave up 5 bases, with 17 bases separating them. Per germline, CDR1 SEHNR and CDR2 FQNEAQ (reference sequence). CDR3 protein: CASSFRFRRGHEQYF. The CDR3 DNA reads as TGTGCCAGCAGCTTTAGGTTCCGCAGGGGCCACGAGCAGTACTTC.

The chain couples TRBV6-5 to TRBJ1-1; no clear D. V was shortened by 1 base and J by 1 base, with 10 bases between the two germline ends. The CDR3 sequence is 15 residues long. Germline CDR1 and CDR2: MNHEY and SVGAGI. The CDR3 is CASSYYGYPNTEAFF. The CDR3 DNA is TGTGCCAGCAGTTACTACGGTTACCCGAACACTGAAGCTTTCTTT.

The chain uses TRBV5-1 and TRBJ1-2; 7 bases align to TRBD1. This CDR3 is 14 amino acids long. J was trimmed by 6 bases and V by 0 bases; bases with no gene match: 5. Germline-derived CDR1 and CDR2 are SGHRS and YFSETQ. CDR3: CASSLAATGNGYTF. CDR3 sequence (DNA): TGCGCCAGCAGCTTGGCCGCGACAGGGAATGGCTACACCTTC.

The gene calls are TRBV6-1 and TRBJ1-2; no definite D call. Trimming left V 3 bases short and J 8 bases short, with 10 bases between. CDR3 length: 12 amino acids. Per germline, CDR1 MNHNS and CDR2 SASEGT. CDR3 in amino acids: CASSDGPLGYTF. CDR3 nucleotide sequence: TGTGCCAGCAGTGATGGGCCTTTGGGCTACACCTTC.

This clone was counted once. The chain is built from TRBV2 and TRBJ1-1; the match to TRBD1 covers 7 bases. This CDR3 is 14 amino acids long. Germline V lookup: CDR1 SNHLY, CDR2 FYNNEI. The trim removed 3 bases at V and 6 bases at J, leaving 7 bases unmatched. The CDR3 spells CASSDRQGVAEAFF. The CDR3, as DNA: TGTGCCAGCAGTGATCGACAGGGAGTCGCTGAAGCTTTCTTT.